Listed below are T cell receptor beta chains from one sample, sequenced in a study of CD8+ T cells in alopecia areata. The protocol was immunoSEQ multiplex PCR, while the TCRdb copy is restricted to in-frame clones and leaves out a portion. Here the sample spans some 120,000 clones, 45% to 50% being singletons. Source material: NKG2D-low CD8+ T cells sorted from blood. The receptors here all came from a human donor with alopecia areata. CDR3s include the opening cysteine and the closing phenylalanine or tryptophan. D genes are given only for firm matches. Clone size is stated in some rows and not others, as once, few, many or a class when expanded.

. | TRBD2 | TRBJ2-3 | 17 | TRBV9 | TGTGCCAGCAGCGTAACGGTAGCGGGAGACGGCACAGATACGCAGTATTTT | CASSVTVAGDGTDTQYF
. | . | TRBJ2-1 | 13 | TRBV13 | TGTGCCAGCAGGAGGAGCTCCTACAATGAGCAGTTCTTC | CASRRSSYNEQFF
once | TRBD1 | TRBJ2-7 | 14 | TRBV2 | TGTGCCAGCAGCCAAGGGACAGGGATCTACGAGCAGTACTTC | CASSQGTGIYEQYF
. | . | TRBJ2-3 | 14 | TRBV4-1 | TGCGCCAGCAGCCAAGTGGGGGGACGAGATACGCAGTATTTT | CASSQVGGRDTQYF
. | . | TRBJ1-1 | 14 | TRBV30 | TGTGCCTGGATGTTAGGGTGGAAGAACACTGAAGCTTTCTTT | CAWMLGWKNTEAFF
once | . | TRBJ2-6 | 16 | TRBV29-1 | TGCAGCGTTGAAGAGTGGGGGGTCTCTGGGGCCAACGTCCTGACTTTC | CSVEEWGVSGANVLTF
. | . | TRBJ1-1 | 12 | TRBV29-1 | TGCAGCATCGGTGGGGGGAACACTGAAGCTTTCTTT | CSIGGGNTEAFF
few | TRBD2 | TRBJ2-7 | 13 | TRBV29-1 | TGCAGCGTTGGGGAGGGAGAGGGCTACGAGCAGTACTTC | CSVGEGEGYEQYF
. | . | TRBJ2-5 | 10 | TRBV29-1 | TGCAGCCTAAGGACGGAGACCCAGTACTTC | CSLRTETQYF
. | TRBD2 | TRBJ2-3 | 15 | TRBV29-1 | TGCAGCGTTGAGGGGCAGCGGGAGGGCACAGATACGCAGTATTTT | CSVEGQREGTDTQYF
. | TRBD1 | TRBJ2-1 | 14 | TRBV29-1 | TGCAGCGTTGAAACAGGGGGGTCCTACAATGAGCAGTTCTTC | CSVETGGSYNEQFF
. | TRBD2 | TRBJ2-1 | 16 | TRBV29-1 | TGCAGCGTTGAAGATCGCATAGCGGGACTAGCAGGTGAGCAGTTCTTC | CSVEDRIAGLAGEQFF
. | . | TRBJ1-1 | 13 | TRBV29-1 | TGCAGCGTTGTAGGGCAGGACCAATCTGAAGCTTTCTTT | CSVVGQDQSEAFF
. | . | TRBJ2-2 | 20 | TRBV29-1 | TGCAGCGTTTTCAAGTACGGGGGTCGGGTCGGCAGGGAGAGCACCGGGGAGCTGTTTTTT | CSVFKYGGRVGRESTGELFF
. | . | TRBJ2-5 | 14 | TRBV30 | TGTGCCTGGAGTATATGGACCCTAGCGGAGACCCAGTACTTC | CAWSIWTLAETQYF
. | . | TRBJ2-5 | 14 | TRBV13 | TGTGCCAGCAGCCGGAGCGGGTCGAAAGAGACCCAGTACTTC | CASSRSGSKETQYF
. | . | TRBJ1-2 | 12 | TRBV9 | TGTGCCAGCAGCGGGAAGGGGAATGGCTACACCTTC | CASSGKGNGYTF
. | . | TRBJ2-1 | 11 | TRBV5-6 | TGTGCCAGCAGCTTATCTTGGGAGCAGTTCTTC | CASSLSWEQFF
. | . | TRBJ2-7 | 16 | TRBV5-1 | TGCGCCAGCAGCTTGGCCCCCAGCGGGCCGGGGAGCGAGCAGTACTTC | CASSLAPSGPGSEQYF
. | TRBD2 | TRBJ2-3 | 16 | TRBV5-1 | TGCGCCAGCAGCCCGGATACTAGCGGGGGAGGGGATACGCAGTATTTT | CASSPDTSGGGDTQYF
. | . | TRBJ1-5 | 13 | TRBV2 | TGTGCCAGCAGTCCGGGGGGCCGTCAGCCCCAGCATTTT | CASSPGGRQPQHF
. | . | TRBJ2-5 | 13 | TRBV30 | TGTGCCTGCGGAGGGGGCGCGGAGGAGACCCAGTACTTC | CACGGGAEETQYF
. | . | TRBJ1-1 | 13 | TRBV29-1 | TGCAGCGTCCCCGAGATGGATGGGAGTGAAGCTTTCTTT | CSVPEMDGSEAFF
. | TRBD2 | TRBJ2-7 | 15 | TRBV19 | TGTGCCAGTAGTATTGCTAGCGGGAGTTCCTACGAGCAGTACTTC | CASSIASGSSYEQYF
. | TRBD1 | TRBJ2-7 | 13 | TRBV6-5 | TGTGCCAGCAGTTCAGGGACAGGGGTCGAGCAGTACTTC | CASSSGTGVEQYF
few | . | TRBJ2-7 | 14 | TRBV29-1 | TGCAGCGTTGTTCGAAATGGTCGCACCTACGAGCAGTACTTC | CSVVRNGRTYEQYF
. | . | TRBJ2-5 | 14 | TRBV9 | TGTGCCAGCAGTGAAGCAGGTTTACAAGAGACCCAGTACTTC | CASSEAGLQETQYF
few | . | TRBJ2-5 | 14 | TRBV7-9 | TGTGCCAGCAGCCCCCCCGACGGGTTGGAGACCCAGTACTTC | CASSPPDGLETQYF
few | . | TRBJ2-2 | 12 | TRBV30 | TGTGCCTGGGGGTTAGAAACCGGGGAGCTGTTTTTT | CAWGLETGELFF
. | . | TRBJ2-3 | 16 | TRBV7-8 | TGTGCCAGCAGCTTAGCAGGCAGCACAACGACAGATACGCAGTATTTT | CASSLAGSTTTDTQYF
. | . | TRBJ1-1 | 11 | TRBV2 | TGTGCCAGCAAAACGAACACTGAAGCTTTCTTT | CASKTNTEAFF
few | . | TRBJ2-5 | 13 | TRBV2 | TGTGCCAGCAGTGAAGCGGGGCGGGAGACCCAGTACTTC | CASSEAGRETQYF
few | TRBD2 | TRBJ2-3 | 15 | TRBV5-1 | TGCGCCAGCAGCTTCTCCTGGGGGAGGGCAGATACGCAGTATTTT | CASSFSWGRADTQYF
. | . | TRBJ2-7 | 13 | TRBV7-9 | TGTGCCAGCAGCCGGGACGGTTCCTACGAGCAGTACTTC | CASSRDGSYEQYF
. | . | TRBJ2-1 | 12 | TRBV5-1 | TGCGCCAGCAGCTTGGCCGGGGAGGATCCGTTCTTC | CASSLAGEDPFF
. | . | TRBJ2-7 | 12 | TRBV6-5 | TGTGCCATCAGCAGCCCTTCTTCGAAGCAGTACTTC | CAISSPSSKQYF
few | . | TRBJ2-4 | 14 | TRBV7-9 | TGTGCCAGCACCTCCACACTAGCCAAAAACATTCAGTACTTC | CASTSTLAKNIQYF
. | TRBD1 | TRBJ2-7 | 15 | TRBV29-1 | TGCAGCGTATCCGGGACAGCCAAGACGGTCTACGAGCAGTACTTC | CSVSGTAKTVYEQYF
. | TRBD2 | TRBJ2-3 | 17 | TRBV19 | TGTGCCAGTAGTACCACCCTGGGGCTAGCGGGAGATGATACGCAGTATTTT | CASSTTLGLAGDDTQYF
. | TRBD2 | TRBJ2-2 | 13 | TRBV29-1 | TGCAGCGTTTGGGACTACGACACCGGGGAGCTGTTTTTT | CSVWDYDTGELFF
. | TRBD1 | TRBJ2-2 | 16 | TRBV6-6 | TGTGCCAGCAGTTACCTGGGACAGGCCAATCCCGGGGAGCTGTTTTTT | CASSYLGQANPGELFF
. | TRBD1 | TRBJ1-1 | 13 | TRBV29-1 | TGCAGCCATGGGGGACAGGGGGCTAATGAAGCTTTCTTT | CSHGGQGANEAFF
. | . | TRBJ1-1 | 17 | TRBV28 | TGTGCCAGCAGTTTGGCTTTGGCAGGGAGGTTCGGCACTGAAGCTTTCTTT | CASSLALAGRFGTEAFF
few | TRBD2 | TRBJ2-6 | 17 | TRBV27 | TGTGCCAGCAGTCTGGGACTAGCGACGCCCGGGGCCAACGTCCTGACTTTC | CASSLGLATPGANVLTF
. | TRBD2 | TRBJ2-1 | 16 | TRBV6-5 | TGTGCCAGCAGTTATTCAACGCGGGAGGCCAACAATGAGCAGTTCTTC | CASSYSTREANNEQFF
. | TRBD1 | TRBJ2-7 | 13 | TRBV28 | TGTGCCAGCAGTTTCGGACAGGGTTACGAGCAGTACTTC | CASSFGQGYEQYF
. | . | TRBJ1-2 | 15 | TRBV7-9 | TGTGCCAGCAGCCCCTCGGGGACGCAGAACTATGGCTACACCTTC | CASSPSGTQNYGYTF
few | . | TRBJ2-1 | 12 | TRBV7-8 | TGTGCCAGCAGTCTCTATAACAATGAGCAGTTCTTC | CASSLYNNEQFF
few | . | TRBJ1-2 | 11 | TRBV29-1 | TGCAGCGTTGTAGGACTTTATGGCTACACCTTC | CSVVGLYGYTF
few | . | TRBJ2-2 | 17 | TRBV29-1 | TGCAGCGTTGAGGTCCTCGATAGGACAGCGAACACCGGGGAGCTGTTTTTT | CSVEVLDRTANTGELFF
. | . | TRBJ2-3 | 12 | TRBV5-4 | TGTGCCAGCAGCTTTCAGTCAGATACGCAGTATTTT | CASSFQSDTQYF
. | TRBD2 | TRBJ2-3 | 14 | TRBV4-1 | TGCGCCAGCAGCCAAGTCGGGGGGACAGATACGCAGTATTTT | CASSQVGGTDTQYF
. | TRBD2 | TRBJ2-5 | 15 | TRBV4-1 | TGCGCCAGCAGCCAAGCGATCGGGGGGGGAGAGACCCAGTACTTC | CASSQAIGGGETQYF